The T cell receptor (beta chain) under discussion was sequenced for a study of blood T cell repertoires in COVID-19. Whole-study context: There were acute and convalescent COVID-19 samples, and they came from the United States, Italy and Spain. Sample material is recorded as cDNA or gDNA derived from T cells, B-cell-depleted T cells, or PBMCs.

Germline CDR1 and CDR2: LGHDT and YNNKEL (reference sequence). Trimming stripped 6 bases from V and 3 bases from J, with 14 bases between. The CDR3 loop spans 14 amino acids. Generated by immunoSEQ multiplex PCR, the TCRdb table keeps only in-frame clones and is missing some. The data contain roughly 150,000 clones, approximately 79% of them singletons. Sequenced sample: peripheral blood. V gene TRBV3-1 (or the pseudogene TRBV3-2) combines with J gene TRBJ1-1; D gene unclear. The sequence was obtained from a woman aged 80 or over with acute or convalescent COVID-19. This CDR3 is CASRYSGLYTEAFF. In DNA, the CDR3 is TGTGCCAGCAGGTATAGCGGGCTTTACACTGAAGCTTTCTTT.